This TCR beta chain was recovered during a study of pediatric ulcerative colitis. This clone was counted only a few times. Its target is unknown. Profiling relied on immunoSEQ multiplex PCR, and the TCRdb table lists in-frame clones only, not all of them. The sample holds 20,000 to 25,000 clones, roughly 74% seen once. Study-wide findings and caveats: Some T cells in rectal biopsies may come from blood, especially with overt colitis. A couple of patients had blood samples with substantially reduced template counts. Two rectal CDR3 clonotypes occurred in all ulcerative colitis patients.

Rectal tissue came from one to two pinch biopsies taken at colonoscopy. The sequenced sample was gut tissue. This TCR was recovered from a boy aged 5-17 years with severe ulcerative colitis.

CDR3 in DNA: TGTGCCAGCAGCTTAGTTGTGGGTGTCTCTGGAAACACCATATATTTT. Translating it yields CASSLVVGVSGNTIYF. V and J are TRBV11-3 and TRBJ1-3; D gene unclear. Germline CDR1 SGHNT, CDR2 YENEEA. The CDR3 is 16 residues long. V gave up 1 base and J gave up 0 bases, with 10 bases separating them.